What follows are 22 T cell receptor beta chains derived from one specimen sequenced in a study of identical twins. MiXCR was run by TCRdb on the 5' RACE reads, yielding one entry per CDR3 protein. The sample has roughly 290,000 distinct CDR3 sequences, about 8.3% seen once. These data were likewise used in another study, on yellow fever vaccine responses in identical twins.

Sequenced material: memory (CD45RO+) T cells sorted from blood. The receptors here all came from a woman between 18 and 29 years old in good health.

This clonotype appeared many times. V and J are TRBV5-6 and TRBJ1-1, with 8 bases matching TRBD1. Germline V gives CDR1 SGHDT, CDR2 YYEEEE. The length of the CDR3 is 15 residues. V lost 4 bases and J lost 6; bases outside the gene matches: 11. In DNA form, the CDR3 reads TGTGCCAGCAGCCGATCCCGGACAGGGTGGGCTGAAGCTTTCTTT. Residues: CASSRSRTGWAEAFF.

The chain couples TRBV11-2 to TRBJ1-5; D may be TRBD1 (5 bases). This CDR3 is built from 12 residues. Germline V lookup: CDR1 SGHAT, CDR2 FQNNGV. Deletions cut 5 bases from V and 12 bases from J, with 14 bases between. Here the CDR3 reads CASSPAGGYQHF. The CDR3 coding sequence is TGTGCCAGCAGCCCCGCCGGGGGGTACCAGCATTTT.

The CDR3 sequence is CASSLTVDKNIQYF. Here the CDR3 DNA reads TGCGCCAGCAGCTTGACTGTCGACAAAAACATTCAGTACTTC. The gene calls are TRBV5-1 and TRBJ2-4; D gene unclear. The CDR3 covers 14 residues. Trimming left V 1 base short and J 3 bases short, with 8 bases between. The germline V gene encodes CDR1 SGHRS and CDR2 YFSETQ.

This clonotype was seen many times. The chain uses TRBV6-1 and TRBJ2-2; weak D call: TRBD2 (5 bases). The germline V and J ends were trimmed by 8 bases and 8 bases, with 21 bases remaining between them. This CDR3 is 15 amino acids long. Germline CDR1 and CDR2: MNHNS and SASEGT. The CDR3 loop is CASLSIAAALGELFF. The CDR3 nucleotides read TGTGCCAGCCTGTCGATCGCAGCGGCTTTAGGGGAGCTGTTTTTT.

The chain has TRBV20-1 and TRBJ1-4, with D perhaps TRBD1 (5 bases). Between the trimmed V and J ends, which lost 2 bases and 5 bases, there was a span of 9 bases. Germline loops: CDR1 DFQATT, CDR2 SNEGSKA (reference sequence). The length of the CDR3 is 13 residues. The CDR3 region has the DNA TGCAGTGCTAGATGGGGGGGGAATGAAAAACTGTTTTTT. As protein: CSARWGGNEKLFF.

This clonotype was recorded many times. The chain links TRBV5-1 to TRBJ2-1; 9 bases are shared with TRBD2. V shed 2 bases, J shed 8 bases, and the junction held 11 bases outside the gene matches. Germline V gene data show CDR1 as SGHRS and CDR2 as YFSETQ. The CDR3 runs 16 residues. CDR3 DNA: TGCGCCAGCAGCTTCCCCCGAGCGGGAGGAATCGATGAGCAGTTCTTC. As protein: CASSFPRAGGIDEQFF.

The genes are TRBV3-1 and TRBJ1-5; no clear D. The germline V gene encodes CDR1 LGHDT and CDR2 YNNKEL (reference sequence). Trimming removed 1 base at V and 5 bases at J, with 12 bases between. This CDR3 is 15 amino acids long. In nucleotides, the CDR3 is TGTGCCAGCAGCCAAGGTCCCCGTTTCGATCAGCCCCAGCATTTT. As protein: CASSQGPRFDQPQHF.

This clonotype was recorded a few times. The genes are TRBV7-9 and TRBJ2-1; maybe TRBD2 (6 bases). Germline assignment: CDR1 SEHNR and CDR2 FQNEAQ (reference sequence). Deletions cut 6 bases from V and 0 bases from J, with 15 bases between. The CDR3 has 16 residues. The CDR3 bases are TGTGCCAGCAGGGGGCCCCGGAGGGACTCCTACAATGAGCAGTTCTTC. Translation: CASRGPRRDSYNEQFF.

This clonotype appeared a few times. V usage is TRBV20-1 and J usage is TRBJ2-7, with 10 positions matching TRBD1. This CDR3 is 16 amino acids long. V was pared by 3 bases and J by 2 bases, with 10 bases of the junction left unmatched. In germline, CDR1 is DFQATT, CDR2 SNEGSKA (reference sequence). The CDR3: CSASGSGTGDPYEQYF. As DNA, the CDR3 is TGCAGTGCTAGTGGAAGCGGGACAGGGGACCCCTACGAGCAGTACTTC.

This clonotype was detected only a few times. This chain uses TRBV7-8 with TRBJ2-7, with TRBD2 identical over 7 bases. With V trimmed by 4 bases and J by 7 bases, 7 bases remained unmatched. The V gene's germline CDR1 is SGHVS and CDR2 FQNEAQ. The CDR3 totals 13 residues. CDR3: CASSSNQGGEQYV. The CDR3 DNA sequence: TGTGCCAGCAGCTCCAACCAGGGAGGGGAGCAGTACGTC.

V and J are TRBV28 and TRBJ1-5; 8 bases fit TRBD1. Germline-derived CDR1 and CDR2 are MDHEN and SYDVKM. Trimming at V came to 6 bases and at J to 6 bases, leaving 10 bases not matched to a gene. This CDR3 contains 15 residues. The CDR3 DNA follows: TGTGCCAGCAGCGAATCAGACAGGGGAGTTCAGCCCCAGCATTTT. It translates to CASSESDRGVQPQHF.

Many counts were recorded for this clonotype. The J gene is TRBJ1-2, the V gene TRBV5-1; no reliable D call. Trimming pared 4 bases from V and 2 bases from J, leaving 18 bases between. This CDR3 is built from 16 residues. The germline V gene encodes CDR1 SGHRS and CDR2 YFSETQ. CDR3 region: CASSPVEATGNYGYTF. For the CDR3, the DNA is TGCGCCAGCAGCCCCGTTGAAGCCACGGGGAACTATGGCTACACCTTC.

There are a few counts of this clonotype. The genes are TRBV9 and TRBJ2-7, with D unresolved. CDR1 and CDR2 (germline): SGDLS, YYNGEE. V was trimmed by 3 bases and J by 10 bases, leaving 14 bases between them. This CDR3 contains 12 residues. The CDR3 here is CASSADGVRQYF. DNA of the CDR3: TGTGCCAGCAGCGCGGACGGAGTTCGTCAGTACTTC.

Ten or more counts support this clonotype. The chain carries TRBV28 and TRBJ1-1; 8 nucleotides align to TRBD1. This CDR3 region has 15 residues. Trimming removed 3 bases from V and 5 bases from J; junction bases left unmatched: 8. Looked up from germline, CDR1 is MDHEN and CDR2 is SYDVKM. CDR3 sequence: CASSFRDRRGTEAFF. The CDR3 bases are TGTGCCAGCAGTTTCCGGGACAGGCGGGGTACTGAAGCTTTCTTT.

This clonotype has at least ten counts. The CDR3 DNA reads as TGTGCCAGCAGGTGGACAGGCCTGAACACTGAAGCTTTCTTT. Residues: CASRWTGLNTEAFF. The chain couples TRBV12-3 or TRBV12-4 to TRBJ1-1; TRBD1 matches 7 bases. This CDR3 is 14 amino acids long. V was pared by 6 bases and J by 0 bases, with 4 bases of the junction left unmatched.

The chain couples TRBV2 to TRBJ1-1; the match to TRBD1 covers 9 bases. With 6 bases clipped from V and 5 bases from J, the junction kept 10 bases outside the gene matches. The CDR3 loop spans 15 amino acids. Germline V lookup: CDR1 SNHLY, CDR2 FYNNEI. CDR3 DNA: TGTGCCAGCAGCGGCCAGACAGGGGGAGGTACTGAAGCTTTCTTT. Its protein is CASSGQTGGGTEAFF.

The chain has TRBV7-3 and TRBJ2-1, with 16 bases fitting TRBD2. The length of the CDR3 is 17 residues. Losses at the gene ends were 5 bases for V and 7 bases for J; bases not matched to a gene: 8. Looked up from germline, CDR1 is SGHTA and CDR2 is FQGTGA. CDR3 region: CASSQTGTSGGGNEQFF. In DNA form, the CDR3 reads TGTGCCAGCAGCCAGACCGGGACTAGCGGGGGGGGGAATGAGCAGTTCTTC.

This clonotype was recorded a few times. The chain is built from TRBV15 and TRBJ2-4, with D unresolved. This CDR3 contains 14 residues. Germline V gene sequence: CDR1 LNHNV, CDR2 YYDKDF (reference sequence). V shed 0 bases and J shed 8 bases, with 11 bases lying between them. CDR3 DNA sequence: TGTGCCACCAGCAGAGAGGTCCCCTTGGACATTCAGTACTTC. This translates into CATSREVPLDIQYF.

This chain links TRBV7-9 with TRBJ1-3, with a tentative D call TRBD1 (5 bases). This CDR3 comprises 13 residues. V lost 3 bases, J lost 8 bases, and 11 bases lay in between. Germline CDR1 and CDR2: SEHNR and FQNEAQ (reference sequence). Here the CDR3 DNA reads TGTGCCAGCAGCTTTGGGACTGCGGACACCATATATTTT. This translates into CASSFGTADTIYF.

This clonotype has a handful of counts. CDR3 amino acids: CASGETGGIKYV. Written as DNA, the CDR3 is TGTGCCAGCGGAGAGACAGGTGGAATTAAGTACGTC. The chain is built from TRBV5-6 and TRBJ2-7, with a possible D match to TRBD1 (6 bases). Germline lookup yields CDR1 SGHDT and CDR2 YYEEEE. Trimming took 7 bases from V and 11 from J, leaving 19 bases between them. This CDR3 has 12 residues.

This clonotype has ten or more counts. This CDR3 reads CSARRTQEFF. CDR3 in DNA: TGCAGTGCTAGAAGGACACAGGAGTTCTTC. The chain is built from TRBV20-1 and TRBJ2-1, with a tentative D call TRBD1 (5 bases). Germline V gene sequence: CDR1 DFQATT, CDR2 SNEGSKA (reference sequence). The CDR3 has 10 amino acids. Trimming removed 2 bases from V and 14 bases from J, with 10 bases in between.

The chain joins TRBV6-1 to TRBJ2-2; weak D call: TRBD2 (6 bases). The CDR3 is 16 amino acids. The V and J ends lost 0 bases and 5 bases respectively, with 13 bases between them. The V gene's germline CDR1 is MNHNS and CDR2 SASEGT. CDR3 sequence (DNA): TGTGCCAGCAGTGAAGCTTACGGGGGATGGACCGGGGAGCTGTTTTTT. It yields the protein CASSEAYGGWTGELFF.